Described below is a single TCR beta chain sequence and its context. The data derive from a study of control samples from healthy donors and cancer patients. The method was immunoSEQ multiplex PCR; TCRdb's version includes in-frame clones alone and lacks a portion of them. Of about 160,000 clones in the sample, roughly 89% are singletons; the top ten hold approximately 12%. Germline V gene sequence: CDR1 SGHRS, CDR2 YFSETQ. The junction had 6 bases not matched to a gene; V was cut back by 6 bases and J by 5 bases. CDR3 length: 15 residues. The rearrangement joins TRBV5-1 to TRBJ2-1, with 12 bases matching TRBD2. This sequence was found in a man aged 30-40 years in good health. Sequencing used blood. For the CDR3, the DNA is TGCGCCAGCACTAACCTAGCGGGAGGGGACAATGAGCAGTTCTTC. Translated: CASTNLAGGDNEQFF.